This T cell receptor beta chain was identified in a study of T cell responses to AZD1222 COVID-19 vaccine. The overall study: Some second doses came at about 4 weeks and others at about 12 weeks; these were pooled. Study conclusions and caveats: It should be noted that donors were predominantly white British and more often female, and clonal diversity was possibly underestimated. Spike regions recognized by vaccine-associated CD4 TCRs spanned the protein, led by 160-218 and 743-854. Nearly half of unique spike-specific TCRs reportedly avoided B.1.351 and B.1.1.7 mutated regions.

The V and J ends lost 1 base and 5 bases respectively, with 3 bases between them. CDR1 and CDR2 from the germline V gene are DFQATT and SNEGSKA (reference sequence). This CDR3 contains 11 residues. Turning to this clone: Its antigen is unidentified.

Using immunoSEQ multiplex PCR, the repertoire was profiled, and TCRdb retains in-frame clones only, with some absent. The table includes roughly 150,000 clones, less than 95% detected once. The sequences come from peripheral blood, collected on day 0 of AZD1222 vaccination. The source of this sequence is an adult in good health. The chain links TRBV20-1 to TRBJ1-5, with no clear D. The CDR3 loop reads CSARGDQPQHF. CDR3 in DNA: TGCAGTGCTAGAGGGGATCAGCCCCAGCATTTT.